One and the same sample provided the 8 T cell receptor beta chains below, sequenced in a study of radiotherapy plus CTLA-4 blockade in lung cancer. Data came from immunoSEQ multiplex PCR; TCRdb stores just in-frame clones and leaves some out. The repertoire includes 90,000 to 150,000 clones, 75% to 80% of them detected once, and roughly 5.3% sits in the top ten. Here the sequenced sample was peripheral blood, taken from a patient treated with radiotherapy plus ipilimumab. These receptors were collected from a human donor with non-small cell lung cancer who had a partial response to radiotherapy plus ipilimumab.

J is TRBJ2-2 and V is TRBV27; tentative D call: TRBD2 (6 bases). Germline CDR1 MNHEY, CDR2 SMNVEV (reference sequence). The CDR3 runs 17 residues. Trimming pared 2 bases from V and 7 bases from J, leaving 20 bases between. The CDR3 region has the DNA TGTGCCAGCAGTTTAAGGGGACTGGGGTACTCAGGCGGGGAGCTGTTTTTT. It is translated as CASSLRGLGYSGGELFF.

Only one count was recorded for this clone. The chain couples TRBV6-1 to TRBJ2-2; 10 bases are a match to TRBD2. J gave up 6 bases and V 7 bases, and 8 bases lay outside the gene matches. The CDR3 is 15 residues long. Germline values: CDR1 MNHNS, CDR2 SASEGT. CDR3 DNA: TGTGCCAGCACCAGAGCGGGAGGGCCTCCCGGGGAGCTGTTTTTT. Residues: CASTRAGGPPGELFF.

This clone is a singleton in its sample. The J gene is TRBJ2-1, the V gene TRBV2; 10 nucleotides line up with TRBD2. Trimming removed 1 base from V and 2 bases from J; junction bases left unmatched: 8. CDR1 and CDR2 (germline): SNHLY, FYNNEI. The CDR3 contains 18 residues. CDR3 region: CASSEGLAGVTPYNEQFF. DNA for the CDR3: TGTGCCAGCAGTGAAGGGCTAGCGGGAGTAACCCCCTACAATGAGCAGTTCTTC.

CDR3 sequence reads: CASSQAAAGYEQFF. The CDR3 DNA reads TGCGCCAGCAGCCAGGCTGCAGCGGGCTATGAGCAGTTCTTC. The chain recombines TRBV4-1 with TRBJ2-1; perhaps TRBD2 as D (6 bases). Germline loops: CDR1 MGHRA, CDR2 YSYEKL. This CDR3 has 14 residues. The V end lost 3 bases, the J end lost 8 bases, and 14 bases lay between the germline ends.

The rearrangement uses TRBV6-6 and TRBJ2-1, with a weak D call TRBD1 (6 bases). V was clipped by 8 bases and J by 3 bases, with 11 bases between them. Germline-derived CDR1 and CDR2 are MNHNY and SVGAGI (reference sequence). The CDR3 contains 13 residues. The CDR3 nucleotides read TGTGCCAGCGGGGCACAGGGCTACAATGAGCAGTTCTTC. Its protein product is CASGAQGYNEQFF.

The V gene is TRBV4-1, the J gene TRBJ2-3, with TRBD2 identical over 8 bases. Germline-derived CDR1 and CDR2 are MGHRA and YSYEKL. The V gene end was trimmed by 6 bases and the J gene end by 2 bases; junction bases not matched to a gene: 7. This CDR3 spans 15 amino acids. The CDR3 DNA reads TGCGCCAGCAGTCACGGACTAGCTAACACAGATACGCAGTATTTT. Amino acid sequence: CASSHGLANTDTQYF.

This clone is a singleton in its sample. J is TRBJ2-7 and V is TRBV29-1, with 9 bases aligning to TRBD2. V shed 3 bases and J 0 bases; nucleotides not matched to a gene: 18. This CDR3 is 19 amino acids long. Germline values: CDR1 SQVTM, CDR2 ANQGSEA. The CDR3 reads CSVEGLASGPLDSSYEQYV. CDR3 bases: TGCAGCGTTGAGGGACTAGCTTCTGGCCCCCTTGATAGCTCCTACGAGCAGTACGTC.

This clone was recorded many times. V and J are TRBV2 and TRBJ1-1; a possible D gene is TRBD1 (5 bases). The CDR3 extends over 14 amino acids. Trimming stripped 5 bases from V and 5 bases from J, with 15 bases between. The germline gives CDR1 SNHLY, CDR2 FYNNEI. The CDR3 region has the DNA TGTGCCAGCAGTTCGATGACAGCTCAGACTGAAGCTTTCTTT. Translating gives CASSSMTAQTEAFF.